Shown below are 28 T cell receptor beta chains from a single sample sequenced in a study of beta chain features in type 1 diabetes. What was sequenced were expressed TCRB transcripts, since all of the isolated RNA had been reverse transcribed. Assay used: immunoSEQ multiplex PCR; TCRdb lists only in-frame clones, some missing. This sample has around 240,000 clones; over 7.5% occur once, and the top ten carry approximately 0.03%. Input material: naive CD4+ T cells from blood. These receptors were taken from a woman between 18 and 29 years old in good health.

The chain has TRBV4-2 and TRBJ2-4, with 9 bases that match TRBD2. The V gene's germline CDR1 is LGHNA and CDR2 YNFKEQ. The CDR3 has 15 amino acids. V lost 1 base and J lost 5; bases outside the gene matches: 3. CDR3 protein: CASSQVSSGENIQYF. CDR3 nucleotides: TGTGCCAGCAGCCAAGTTTCTAGCGGGGAAAACATTCAGTACTTC.

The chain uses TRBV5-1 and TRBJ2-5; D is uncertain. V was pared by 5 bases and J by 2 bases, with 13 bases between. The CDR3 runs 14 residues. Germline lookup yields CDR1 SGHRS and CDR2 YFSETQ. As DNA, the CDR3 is TGCGCCAGCAGTTCTACGAGCATTCAAGAGACCCAGTACTTC. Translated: CASSSTSIQETQYF.

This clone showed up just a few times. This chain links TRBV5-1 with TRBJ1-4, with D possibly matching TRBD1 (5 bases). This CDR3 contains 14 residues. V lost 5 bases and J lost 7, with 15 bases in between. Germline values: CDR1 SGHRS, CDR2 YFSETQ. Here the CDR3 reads CASSRDGQGEKLFF. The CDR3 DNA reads TGCGCCAGCAGTCGTGACGGCCAGGGTGAAAAACTGTTTTTT.

The CDR3: CASTPGPRGREKLFF. CDR3 nucleotide sequence: TGTGCCAGTACCCCGGGACCGCGGGGTCGAGAAAAACTGTTTTTT. This rearrangement joins TRBV19 to TRBJ1-4; weak D call: TRBD1 (5 bases). Germline CDR1 and CDR2: LNHDA and SQIVND (reference sequence). The CDR3 spans 15 residues. V was trimmed by 7 bases and J by 8 bases, leaving 20 bases between them.

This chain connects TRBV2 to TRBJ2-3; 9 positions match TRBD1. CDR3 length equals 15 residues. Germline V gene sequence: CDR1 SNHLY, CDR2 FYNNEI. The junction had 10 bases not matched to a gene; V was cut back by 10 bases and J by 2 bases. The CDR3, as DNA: TGTGCCATTCCCTTAGGGACAGGGCTCACAGATACGCAGTATTTT. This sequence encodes CAIPLGTGLTDTQYF.

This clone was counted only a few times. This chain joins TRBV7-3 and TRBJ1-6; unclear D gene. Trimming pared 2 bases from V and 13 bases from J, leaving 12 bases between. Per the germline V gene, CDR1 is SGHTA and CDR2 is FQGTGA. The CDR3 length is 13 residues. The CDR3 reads CASSLLRDGPLHF. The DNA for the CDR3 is TGTGCCAGCAGCTTATTGAGGGATGGCCCCCTCCACTTT. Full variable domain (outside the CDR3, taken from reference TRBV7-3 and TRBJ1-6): GAGVSQTPSNKVTEKGKYVELRCDPISGHTALYWYRQSLGQGPEFLIYFQGTGAADDSGLPNDRFFAVRPEGSVSTLKIQRTERGDSAVYLCASSLLRDGPLHFGNGTRLTVT.

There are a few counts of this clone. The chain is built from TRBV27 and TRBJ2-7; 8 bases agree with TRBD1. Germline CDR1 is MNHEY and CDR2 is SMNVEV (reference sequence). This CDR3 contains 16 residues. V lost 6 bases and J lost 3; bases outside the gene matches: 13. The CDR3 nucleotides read TGTGCCAGCAGCAGACAGGGGCTGTCCTCGGGCTACGAGCAGTACTTC. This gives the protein CASSRQGLSSGYEQYF.

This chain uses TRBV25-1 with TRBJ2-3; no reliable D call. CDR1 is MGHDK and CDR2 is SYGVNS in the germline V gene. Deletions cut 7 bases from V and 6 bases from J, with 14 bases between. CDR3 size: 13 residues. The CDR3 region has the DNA TGTGCCAGCACCCCCAACGCGCCGGATACGCAGTATTTT. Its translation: CASTPNAPDTQYF.

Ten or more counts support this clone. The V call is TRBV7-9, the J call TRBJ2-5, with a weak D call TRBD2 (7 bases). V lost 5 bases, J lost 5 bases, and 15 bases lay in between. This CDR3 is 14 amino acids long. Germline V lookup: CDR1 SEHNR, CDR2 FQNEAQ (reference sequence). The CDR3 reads CASSLSGGSETQYF. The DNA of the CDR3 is TGTGCCAGCAGCCTCTCGGGGGGCTCGGAGACCCAGTACTTC.

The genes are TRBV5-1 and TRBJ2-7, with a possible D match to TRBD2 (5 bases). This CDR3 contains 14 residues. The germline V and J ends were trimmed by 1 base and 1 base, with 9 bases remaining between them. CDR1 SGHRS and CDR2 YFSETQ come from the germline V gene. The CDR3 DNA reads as TGCGCCAGCAGCTTGATCGGGGATTCCTACGAGCAGTACTTC. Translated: CASSLIGDSYEQYF.

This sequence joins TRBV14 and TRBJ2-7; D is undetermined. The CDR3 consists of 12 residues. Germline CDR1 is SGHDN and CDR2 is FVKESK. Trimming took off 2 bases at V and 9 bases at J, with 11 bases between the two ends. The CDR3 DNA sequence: TGTGCCAGCAGCCAATTACCCGGCGGGCAGTACTTC. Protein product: CASSQLPGGQYF.

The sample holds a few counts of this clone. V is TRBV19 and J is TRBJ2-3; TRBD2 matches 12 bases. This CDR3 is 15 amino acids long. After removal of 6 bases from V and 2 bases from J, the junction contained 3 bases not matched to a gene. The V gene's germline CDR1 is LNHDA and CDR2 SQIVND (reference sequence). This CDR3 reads CASSRLAGDTDTQYF. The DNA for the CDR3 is TGTGCCAGTAGCCGACTAGCGGGAGACACAGATACGCAGTATTTT.

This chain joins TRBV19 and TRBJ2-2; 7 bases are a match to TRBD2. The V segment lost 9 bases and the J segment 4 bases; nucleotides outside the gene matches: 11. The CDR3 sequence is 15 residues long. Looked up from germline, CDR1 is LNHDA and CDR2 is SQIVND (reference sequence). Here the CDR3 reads CASNNQGGSTGELFF. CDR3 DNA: TGTGCCAGCAACAACCAGGGAGGGTCCACCGGGGAGCTGTTTTTT.

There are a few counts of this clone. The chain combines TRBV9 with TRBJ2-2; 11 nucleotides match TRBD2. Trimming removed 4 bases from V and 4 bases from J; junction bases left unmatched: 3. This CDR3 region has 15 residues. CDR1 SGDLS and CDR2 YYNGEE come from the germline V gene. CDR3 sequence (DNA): TGTGCCAGCAGCCCGCTAGCGGGAGGCACCGGGGAGCTGTTTTTT. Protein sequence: CASSPLAGGTGELFF.

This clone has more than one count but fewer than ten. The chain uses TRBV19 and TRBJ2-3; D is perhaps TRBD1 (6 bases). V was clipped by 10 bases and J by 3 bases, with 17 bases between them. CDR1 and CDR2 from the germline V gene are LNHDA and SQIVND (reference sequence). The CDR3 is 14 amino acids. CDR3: CATNEQGKTDTQYF. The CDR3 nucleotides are TGTGCCACTAACGAACAGGGAAAGACAGATACGCAGTATTTT.

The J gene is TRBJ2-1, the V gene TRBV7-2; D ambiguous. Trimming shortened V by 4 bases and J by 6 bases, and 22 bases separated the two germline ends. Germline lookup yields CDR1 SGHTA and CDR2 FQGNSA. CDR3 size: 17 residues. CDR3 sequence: CASSSAAGSSIPNEQFF. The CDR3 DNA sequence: TGTGCCAGCAGCTCCGCGGCTGGGTCCTCAATCCCCAATGAGCAGTTCTTC.

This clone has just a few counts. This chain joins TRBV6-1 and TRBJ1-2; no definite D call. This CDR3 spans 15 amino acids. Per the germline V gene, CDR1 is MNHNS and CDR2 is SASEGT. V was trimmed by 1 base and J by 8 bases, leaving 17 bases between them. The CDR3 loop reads CASSEDGYRTDGYTF. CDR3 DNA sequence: TGTGCCAGCAGTGAAGACGGTTACAGAACTGACGGCTACACCTTC.

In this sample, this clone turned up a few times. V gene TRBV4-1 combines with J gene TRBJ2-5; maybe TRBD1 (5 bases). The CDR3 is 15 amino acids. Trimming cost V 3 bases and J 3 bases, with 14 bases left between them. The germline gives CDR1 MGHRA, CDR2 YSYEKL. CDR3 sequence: CASSHTLNRKETQYF. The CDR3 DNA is TGCGCCAGCAGCCACACCCTAAACAGGAAAGAGACCCAGTACTTC.

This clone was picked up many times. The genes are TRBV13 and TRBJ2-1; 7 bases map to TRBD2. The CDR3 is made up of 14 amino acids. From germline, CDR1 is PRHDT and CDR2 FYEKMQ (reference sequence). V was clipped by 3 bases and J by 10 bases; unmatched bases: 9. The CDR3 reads CASSLASGRREQFF. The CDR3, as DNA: TGTGCCAGCAGCTTGGCTAGCGGTCGGCGGGAGCAGTTCTTC.

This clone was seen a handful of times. The DNA of the CDR3 is TGTGCCAGCAGAGGGGTAGCAACTAATGAAAAACTGTTTTTT. Translation: CASRGVATNEKLFF. The V gene is TRBV6-1, the J gene TRBJ1-4; D possibly corresponds to TRBD1 (5 bases). Germline CDR1 reads MNHNS; CDR2 reads SASEGT. The CDR3 contains 14 residues. Trimming shortened V by 6 bases and J by 0 bases, and 8 bases separated the two germline ends.

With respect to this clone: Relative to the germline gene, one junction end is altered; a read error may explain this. The CDR3 is CASSLGLGSSGANVLTF. CDR3 nucleotides: TGTGCTAGCAGCTTAGGCCTGGGCTCGTCTGGGGCCAACGTCCTGACTTTC. This sequence joins TRBV7-7 and TRBJ2-6; the D is unclear. Germline CDR1 SSHAT, CDR2 FNYEAQ (reference sequence). CDR3 length: 17 amino acids.

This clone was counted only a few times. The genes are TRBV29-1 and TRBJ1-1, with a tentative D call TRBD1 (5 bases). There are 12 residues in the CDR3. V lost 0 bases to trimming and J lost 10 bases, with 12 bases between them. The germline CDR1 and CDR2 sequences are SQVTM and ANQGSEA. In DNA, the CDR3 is TGCAGCGTTGAAGAAACCCCGGGGGTAGCTTTCTTT. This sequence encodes CSVEETPGVAFF.

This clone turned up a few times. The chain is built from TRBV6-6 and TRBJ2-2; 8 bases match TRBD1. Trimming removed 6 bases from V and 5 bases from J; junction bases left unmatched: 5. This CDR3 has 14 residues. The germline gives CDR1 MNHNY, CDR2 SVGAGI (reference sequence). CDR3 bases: TGTGCCAGCAGGTCCACAGGGGGTACCGGGGAGCTGTTTTTT. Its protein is CASRSTGGTGELFF.

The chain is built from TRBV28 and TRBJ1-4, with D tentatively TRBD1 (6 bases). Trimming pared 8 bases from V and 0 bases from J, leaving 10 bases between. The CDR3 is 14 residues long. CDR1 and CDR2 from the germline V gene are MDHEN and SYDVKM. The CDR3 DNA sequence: TGTGCCAGCGGGGGCCCCGCAACTAATGAAAAACTGTTTTTT. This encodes CASGGPATNEKLFF.

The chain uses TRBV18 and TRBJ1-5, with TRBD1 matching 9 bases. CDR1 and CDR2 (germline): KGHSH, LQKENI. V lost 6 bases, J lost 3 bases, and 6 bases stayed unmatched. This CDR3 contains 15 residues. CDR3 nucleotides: TGTGCCAGCTCGCAGGGACAGGGACCCAATCAGCCCCAGCATTTT. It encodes CASSQGQGPNQPQHF.

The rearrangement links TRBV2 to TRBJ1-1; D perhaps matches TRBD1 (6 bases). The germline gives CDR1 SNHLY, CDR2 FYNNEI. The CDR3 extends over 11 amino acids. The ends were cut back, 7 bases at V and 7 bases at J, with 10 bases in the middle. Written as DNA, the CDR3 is TGTGCCAGCAACAGGGTCCTTGAAGCTTTCTTT. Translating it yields CASNRVLEAFF.

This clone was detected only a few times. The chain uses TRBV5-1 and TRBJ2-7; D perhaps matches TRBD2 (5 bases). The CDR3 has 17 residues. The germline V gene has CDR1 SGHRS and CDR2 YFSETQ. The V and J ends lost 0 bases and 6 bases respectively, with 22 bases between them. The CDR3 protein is CASSLAAEDGRDSEQYF. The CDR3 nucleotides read TGCGCCAGCAGCTTGGCCGCTGAGGATGGGAGAGATTCCGAGCAGTACTTC.

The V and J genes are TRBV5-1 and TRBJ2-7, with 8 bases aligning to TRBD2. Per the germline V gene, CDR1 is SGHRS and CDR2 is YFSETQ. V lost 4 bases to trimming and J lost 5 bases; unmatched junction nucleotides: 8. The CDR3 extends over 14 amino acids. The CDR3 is CASSRGGPGDEQYF. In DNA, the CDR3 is TGCGCCAGCAGCCGGGGGGGCCCGGGCGACGAGCAGTACTTC.